This is a list of T cell receptor beta chains from one sample in a study of regulatory T cells in long-lasting Graves disease. One entry per CDR3 protein, called by TCRdb with MiXCR from the multiplex PCR reads. Altogether about 420,000 distinct CDR3 sequences are present, roughly 17% being singletons, with the ten largest covering 23%. The same sample was also studied in work on T cells in Graves' hyperthyroidism and ophthalmopathy.

Specimen: peripheral blood mononuclear cells (PBMCs), collected at new diagnosis, from a patient treated with antithyroid drugs. These receptors were obtained from a woman aged 18-29 years with Graves disease. Both conserved end residues are part of each CDR3. The D gene is left open where the match is weak. The size entry is marked missing in some rows and otherwise reads once, few, many or a size class.

size	D	V	J	DNA	CDR3
NA	TRBD1	TRBV6-1	TRBJ2-2	TGTGCCAGCAGCCAAACAGGGGGCTTAACCGGGGAGCTGTTTTTT	CASSQTGGLTGELFF
many	NA	TRBV15	TRBJ1-1	TGTGCCACCAGCAGACGAGGAGGCCGCGACACTGAAGCTTTCTTT	CATSRRGGRDTEAFF
few	NA	TRBV4-1	TRBJ2-6	TGCGCCAGCAGCCAAGAAGATTGGGGCTCTGGGGCCAACGTCCTGACTTTC	CASSQEDWGSGANVLTF
NA	TRBD1	TRBV5-1	TRBJ2-1	TGCGCCAGCAGCTCGACTACACAGGGGGCGGGCGCGAGCTCCTACAATGAGCAGTTCTTC	CASSSTTQGAGASSYNEQFF
many	NA	TRBV2	TRBJ1-2	TGTGCCAACCCACTAGGGGGCTATGGCTACACCTTC	CANPLGGYGYTF
few	NA	TRBV7-8	TRBJ1-6	TGTGCCAGCAGCTTAGGGGCGGATAATTCACCCCTCCACTTT	CASSLGADNSPLHF
many	NA	TRBV4-1	TRBJ1-1	TGCGCCAGCAGCCAAGGGGGGAACACTGAAGCTTTCTTT	CASSQGGNTEAFF
many	TRBD2	TRBV20-1	TRBJ2-7	TGCAGTGCTTTCTTTCTAGCGGCTAGCTCCTACGAGCAGTACTTC	CSAFFLAASSYEQYF
NA	NA	TRBV28	TRBJ1-2	TGTGCCAGCAGTACTCATCAGGGCGGGAATGGCTACACCTTC	CASSTHQGGNGYTF
many	TRBD2	TRBV7-2	TRBJ2-7	TGTGCCAGCAGCGGAAGCGGGACGGGCTACGAGCAGTACTTC	CASSGSGTGYEQYF
many	TRBD1	TRBV28	TRBJ2-7	TGTGCCAGCAGTTACCCAACTACAGGGGTGGGGATGGAAGAGCAGTACTTC	CASSYPTTGVGMEEQYF
NA	NA	TRBV6-1	TRBJ1-5	TGTGCCAGCAGTCGACAGGTCAATCAGCCCCAGCATTTT	CASSRQVNQPQHF
NA	NA	TRBV6-1	TRBJ2-7	TGTGCCAGCACCTCAAGGAACATTCTACCCGAGCAGTACTTC	CASTSRNILPEQYF
NA	TRBD1	TRBV20-1	TRBJ1-1	TGCAGTGCTGACATCCTGGGGGACAGAGATATGAACACTGAAGCTTTCTTT	CSADILGDRDMNTEAFF
NA	TRBD1	TRBV24-1	TRBJ2-3	TGTGCCACCAGTGACCGGGACAGGGTTGTGGGGGATACGCAGTATTTT	CATSDRDRVVGDTQYF
many	TRBD2	TRBV28	TRBJ2-1	TGTGCCAGCAGTCCAACCAGCGGGAGGGCCTACAATGAGCAGTTCTTC	CASSPTSGRAYNEQFF
NA	NA	TRBV20-1	TRBJ2-7	TGCAGTGCGACCACAGGTTCCTCCTACGAGCAGTACTTC	CSATTGSSYEQYF
many	TRBD2	TRBV27	TRBJ2-1	TGTGCCAGCAGTTTACCTGCGGGGGGGAGGAGTTCGCATGAGCAGTTCTTC	CASSLPAGGRSSHEQFF
NA	TRBD2	TRBV7-3	TRBJ2-3	TGTGCCAGCAGCTTAGGGGGGGACTTCAACACAGATACGCAGTATTTT	CASSLGGDFNTDTQYF
many	NA	TRBV30	TRBJ1-1	TGTGCCTTACAGGGTGGATCAACTGAAGCTTTCTTT	CALQGGSTEAFF
NA	TRBD2	TRBV6-1	TRBJ2-7	TGTGCCAGCAGTGGGCCGGGACTAGCGGACTATGAGCAGTACTTC	CASSGPGLADYEQYF
many	NA	TRBV6-2/TRBV6-3	TRBJ1-5	TGTGCCAGCAGTGGTGTGGGAGCCTTCGGCCAGGGTCGTTATCAGCCCCAGCATTTT	CASSGVGAFGQGRYQPQHF
many	NA	TRBV10-3	TRBJ1-2	TGTGCCATCAGTGGTGAGAGGGGGGGGCCTAACTATGGCTACACCTTC	CAISGERGGPNYGYTF
many	NA	TRBV29-1	TRBJ1-2	TGCAGCCACCGGATGGGGAACTATGGCTACACCTTC	CSHRMGNYGYTF
many	TRBD2	TRBV27	TRBJ2-1	TGTGCCAGCAGTCCCAGGCCTAGCGGGAATGAGCAGTTCTTC	CASSPRPSGNEQFF
NA	TRBD1	TRBV30	TRBJ2-2	TGTGCCTGGAGCGGAGGACGGACAGGACTTTTGACCGGGGAGCTGTTTTTT	CAWSGGRTGLLTGELFF
few	NA	TRBV27	TRBJ2-3	TGTGCCAGCAGTCCCTATCGGACAGATACGCAGTATTTT	CASSPYRTDTQYF
few	NA	TRBV20-1	TRBJ2-1	TGCAGTGGCATTTTCCGGGCCTCAGTCCACAATGAGCAGTTCTTC	CSGIFRASVHNEQFF
many	NA	TRBV29-1	TRBJ1-2	TGCAGCGTCAGGGACATCGTACTCTATGGCTACACCTTC	CSVRDIVLYGYTF
many	NA	TRBV28	TRBJ1-2	TGTGCCAGCACCCGGGACCTTAACTATGGCTACACCTTC	CASTRDLNYGYTF